This T cell receptor beta chain was documented in a study of blood T cell repertoires in COVID-19. Study summary: T cells, B-cell-depleted T cells, or PBMCs provided the cDNA or gDNA that served as material.

Clones were sequenced by immunoSEQ multiplex PCR, and TCRdb holds only the in-frame ones, with some missing. This sample carries around 80,000 clones, about 80% of them seen once, and the ten largest clones take around 5.2%. V shed 1 base, J shed 3 bases, and the junction held 8 bases outside the gene matches. The CDR3 sequence is 16 residues long. Germline CDR1 is SGHTA and CDR2 is FQGNSA. This chain links TRBV7-2 with TRBJ1-1; 7 bases line up with TRBD1. Sequencing used peripheral blood. The receptor was isolated from a woman in her 70s with acute or convalescent COVID-19. CDR3 sequence reads: CASSLDGTESDTEAFF. The CDR3 coding sequence is TGTGCCAGCAGCTTAGACGGGACAGAAAGTGACACTGAAGCTTTCTTT.